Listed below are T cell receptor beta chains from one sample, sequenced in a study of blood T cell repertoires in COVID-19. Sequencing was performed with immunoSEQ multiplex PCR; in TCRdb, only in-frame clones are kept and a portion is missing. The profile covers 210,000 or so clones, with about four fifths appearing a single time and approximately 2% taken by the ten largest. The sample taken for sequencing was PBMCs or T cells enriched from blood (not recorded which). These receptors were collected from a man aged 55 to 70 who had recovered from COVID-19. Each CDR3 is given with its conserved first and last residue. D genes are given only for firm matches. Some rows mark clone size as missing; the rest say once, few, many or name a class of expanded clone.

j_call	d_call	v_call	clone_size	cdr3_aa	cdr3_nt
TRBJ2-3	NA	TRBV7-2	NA	CASRTGINTDTQYF	TGTGCCAGCAGAACCGGGATTAACACAGATACGCAGTATTTT
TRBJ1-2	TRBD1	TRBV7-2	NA	CASSPRGRSDRVYGYTF	TGTGCCAGCAGCCCCCGAGGTCGGTCGGACAGGGTTTATGGCTACACCTTC
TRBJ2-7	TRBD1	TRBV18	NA	CASSPRDRSIYEQYF	TGTGCCAGCTCACCAAGGGACAGGTCGATCTACGAGCAGTACTTC
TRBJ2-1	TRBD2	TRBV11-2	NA	CASSLRFSGGLGQFF	TGTGCCAGCAGCTTAAGGTTTAGCGGGGGCCTTGGGCAGTTCTTC
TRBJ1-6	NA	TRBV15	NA	CATSSQYNSPLHF	TGTGCCACCAGCAGCCAATATAATTCACCCCTCCACTTT
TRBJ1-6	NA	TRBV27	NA	CASSLFGTDNSPLHF	TGTGCCAGCAGTTTATTTGGGACTGACAATTCACCCCTCCACTTT
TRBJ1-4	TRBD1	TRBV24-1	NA	CATSDRDRGREKLFF	TGTGCCACCAGTGACCGAGACAGGGGCCGTGAAAAACTGTTTTTT
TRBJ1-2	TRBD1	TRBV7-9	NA	CASSRATGAHVNYGYTF	TGTGCCAGCAGCCGCGCAACAGGGGCCCACGTTAACTATGGCTACACCTTC
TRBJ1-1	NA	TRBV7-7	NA	CASSLSPRAEAFF	TGTGCTAGCAGCTTATCCCCGCGGGCTGAAGCTTTCTTT
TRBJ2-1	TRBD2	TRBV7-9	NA	CASSPGGGLAAVNEQFF	TGTGCCAGCAGCCCCGGGGGGGGACTAGCGGCCGTAAATGAGCAGTTCTTC
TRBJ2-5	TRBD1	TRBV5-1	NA	CASSLAGTGEETQYF	TGCGCCAGCAGCTTGGCCGGGACAGGGGAAGAGACCCAGTACTTC
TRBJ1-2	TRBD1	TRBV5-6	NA	CASSFGTGYGYTF	TGTGCCAGCAGCTTCGGGACAGGGTATGGCTACACCTTC
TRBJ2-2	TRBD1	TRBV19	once	CASSIDSGTAGELFF	TGTGCCAGTAGTATAGACTCCGGGACAGCCGGGGAGCTGTTTTTT
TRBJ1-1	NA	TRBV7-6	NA	CASSLGGRSTEAFF	TGTGCCAGCAGCTTAGGCGGGAGGAGCACTGAAGCTTTCTTT
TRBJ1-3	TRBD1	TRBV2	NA	CASRQGGGNTIYF	TGTGCCAGCAGGCAGGGGGGTGGAAACACCATATATTTT
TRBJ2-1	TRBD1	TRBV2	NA	CASSEVGTGNNEQFF	TGTGCCAGCAGTGAGGTGGGGACAGGTAACAATGAGCAGTTCTTC
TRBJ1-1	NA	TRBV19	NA	CATGGTHTEAFF	TGTGCCACCGGGGGGACACACACTGAAGCTTTCTTT
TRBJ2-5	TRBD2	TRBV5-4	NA	CASSLSLAGEETQYF	TGTGCCAGCAGCTTGTCTCTAGCGGGGGAAGAGACCCAGTACTTC
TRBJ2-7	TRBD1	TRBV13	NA	CASSFRQGSYEQYF	TGTGCCAGCAGCTTCCGACAGGGCTCCTACGAGCAGTACTTC
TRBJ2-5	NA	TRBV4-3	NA	CASSQEIRGIGETQYF	TGCGCCAGCAGCCAAGAAATTCGAGGGATAGGAGAGACCCAGTACTTC
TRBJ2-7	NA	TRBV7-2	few	CASSLARGYEQYF	TGTGCCAGCAGCTTAGCGCGGGGATACGAGCAGTACTTC
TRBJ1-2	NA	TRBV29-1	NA	CSVESGNLGYGYTF	TGCAGCGTTGAATCAGGGAATCTTGGCTATGGCTACACCTTC
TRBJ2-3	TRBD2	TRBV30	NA	CAWSETSGGPPYTDTQYF	TGTGCCTGGAGCGAAACTAGCGGGGGGCCGCCTTACACAGATACGCAGTATTTT
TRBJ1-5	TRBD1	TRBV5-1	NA	CASSYGTANQPQHF	TGCGCCAGCAGCTACGGGACAGCAAATCAGCCCCAGCATTTT
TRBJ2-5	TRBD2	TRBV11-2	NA	CASSRTGTSGKETQYF	TGTGCCAGCAGCAGGACCGGGACTAGCGGGAAAGAGACCCAGTACTTC
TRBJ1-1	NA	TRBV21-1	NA	CASSRGTDTEAFF	TGTGCCAGCAGCAGAGGGACAGACACTGAAGCTTTCTTT
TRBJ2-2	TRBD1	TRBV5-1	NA	CASSLGETGSGELFF	TGCGCCAGCAGCTTGGGGGAGACAGGGTCCGGGGAGCTGTTTTTT
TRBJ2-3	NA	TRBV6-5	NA	CASSRGAEDTQYF	TGTGCCAGCAGCAGGGGGGCGGAAGATACGCAGTATTTT
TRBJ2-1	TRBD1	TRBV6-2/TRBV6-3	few	CASSYSQGANEQFF	TGTGCCAGCAGTTATTCACAGGGGGCGAATGAGCAGTTCTTC
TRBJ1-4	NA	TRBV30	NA	CAWSTGGGNEKLFF	TGTGCCTGGAGTACAGGAGGAGGGAATGAAAAACTGTTTTTT
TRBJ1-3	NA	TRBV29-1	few	CSVSSGNTIYF	TGCAGCGTATCTTCTGGAAACACCATATATTTT
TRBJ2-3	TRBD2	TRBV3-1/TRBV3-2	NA	CASSGERGHDTQYF	TGTGCCAGCAGCGGCGAGCGGGGGCATGACACGCAGTATTTT
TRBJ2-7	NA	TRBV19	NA	CASSLSGIADEQYF	TGTGCCAGTAGTTTGTCAGGGATTGCGGACGAGCAGTACTTC
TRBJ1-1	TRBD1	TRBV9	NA	CASSVEGTANTEAFF	TGTGCCAGCAGCGTAGAGGGGACAGCAAACACTGAAGCTTTCTTT
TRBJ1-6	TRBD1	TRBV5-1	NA	CASSTQGDHSPLHF	TGCGCCAGCAGTACGCAGGGGGATCATTCACCCCTCCACTTT
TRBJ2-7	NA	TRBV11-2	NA	CASSLGVSGSEQYF	TGTGCCAGCAGCTTAGGTGTCAGTGGGAGCGAGCAGTACTTC
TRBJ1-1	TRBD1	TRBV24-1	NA	CATNDGQGGTEAFF	TGTGCCACCAACGACGGACAGGGTGGCACTGAAGCTTTCTTT
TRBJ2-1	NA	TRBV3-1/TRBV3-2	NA	CASGTSYNEQFF	TGTGCCAGCGGGACTTCCTACAATGAGCAGTTCTTC
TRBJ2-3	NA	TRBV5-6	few	CASSPTGSTDTQYF	TGTGCCAGCAGTCCTACAGGCAGCACAGATACGCAGTATTTT
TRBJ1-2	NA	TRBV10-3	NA	CAIRGTTGNYGYTF	TGTGCCATCAGGGGAACGACAGGCAACTATGGCTACACCTTC
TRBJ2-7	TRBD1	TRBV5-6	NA	CASSSTGSGEQYF	TGTGCCAGCAGCTCGACAGGGTCGGGGGAGCAGTACTTC
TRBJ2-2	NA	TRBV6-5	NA	CATNRGGPGELFF	TGTGCCACCAACAGGGGAGGCCCCGGGGAGCTGTTTTTT
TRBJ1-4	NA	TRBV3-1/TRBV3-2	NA	CASSPPGGTAAKLFF	TGTGCCAGCAGCCCACCTGGGGGGACCGCCGCGAAACTGTTTTTT
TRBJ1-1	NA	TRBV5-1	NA	CASSPGDGNTEAFF	TGCGCCAGCAGCCCAGGGGACGGGAACACTGAAGCTTTCTTT
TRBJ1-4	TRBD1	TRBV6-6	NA	CASRLPGQVDEKLFF	TGTGCCAGCAGGTTACCGGGACAGGTAGATGAAAAACTGTTTTTT
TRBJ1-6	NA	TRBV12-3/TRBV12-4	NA	CASSLGANSPLHF	TGTGCCAGCAGTTTAGGGGCCAATTCACCCCTCCACTTT
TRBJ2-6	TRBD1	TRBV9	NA	CASSLRDRGPGANVLTF	TGTGCCAGCAGCCTAAGGGACAGGGGACCTGGGGCCAACGTCCTGACTTTC
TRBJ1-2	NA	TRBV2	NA	CASRERDIPVYGYTF	TGTGCCAGCAGAGAACGGGACATCCCAGTCTATGGCTACACCTTC
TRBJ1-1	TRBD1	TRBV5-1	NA	CASTVDRGKNTEAFF	TGCGCCAGCACCGTGGACAGGGGGAAGAACACTGAAGCTTTCTTT
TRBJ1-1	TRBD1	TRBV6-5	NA	CASSRQGQGVGEAFF	TGTGCCAGCAGTCGCCAGGGACAGGGGGTTGGTGAAGCTTTCTTT